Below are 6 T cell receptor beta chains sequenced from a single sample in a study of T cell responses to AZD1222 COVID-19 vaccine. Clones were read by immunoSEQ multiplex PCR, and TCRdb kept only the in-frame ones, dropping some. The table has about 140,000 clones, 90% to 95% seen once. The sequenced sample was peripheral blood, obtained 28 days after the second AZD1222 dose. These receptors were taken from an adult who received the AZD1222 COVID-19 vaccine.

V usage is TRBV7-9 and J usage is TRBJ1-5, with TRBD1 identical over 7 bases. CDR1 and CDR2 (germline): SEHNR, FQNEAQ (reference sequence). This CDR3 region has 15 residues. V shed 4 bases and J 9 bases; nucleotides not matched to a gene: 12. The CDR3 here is CASSSSTGNPRPQHF. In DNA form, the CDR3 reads TGTGCCAGCAGCTCCTCGACAGGGAACCCCCGGCCCCAGCATTTT.

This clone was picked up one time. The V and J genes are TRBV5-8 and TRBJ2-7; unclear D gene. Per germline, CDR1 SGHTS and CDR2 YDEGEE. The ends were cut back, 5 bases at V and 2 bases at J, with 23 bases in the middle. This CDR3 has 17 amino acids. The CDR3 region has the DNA TGTGCCAGCAGGCCTCAGCCTACTCCTACTACCGCCTACGAGCAGTACTTC. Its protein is CASRPQPTPTTAYEQYF. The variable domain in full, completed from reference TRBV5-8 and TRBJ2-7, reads EAGVTQSPTHLIKTRGQQATLRCSPISGHTSVYWYQQALGLGLQFLLWYDEGEERNRGNFPPRFSGRQFPNYSSELNVNALELEDSALYLCASRPQPTPTTAYEQYFGPGTRLTVT.

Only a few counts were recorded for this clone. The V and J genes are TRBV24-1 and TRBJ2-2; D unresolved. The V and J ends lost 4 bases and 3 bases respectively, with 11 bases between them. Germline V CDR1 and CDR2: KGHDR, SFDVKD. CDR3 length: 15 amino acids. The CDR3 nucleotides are TGTGCCACCAGTGACCAGAGTTCCGACACCGGGGAGCTGTTTTTT. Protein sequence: CATSDQSSDTGELFF.

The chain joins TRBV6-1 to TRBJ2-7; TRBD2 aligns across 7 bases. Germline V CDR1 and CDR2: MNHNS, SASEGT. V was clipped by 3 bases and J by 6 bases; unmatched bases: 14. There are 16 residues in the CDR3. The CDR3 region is CASSEGGSGYYPEQYF. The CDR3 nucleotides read TGTGCCAGCAGTGAGGGGGGGAGCGGCTACTATCCCGAGCAGTACTTC.

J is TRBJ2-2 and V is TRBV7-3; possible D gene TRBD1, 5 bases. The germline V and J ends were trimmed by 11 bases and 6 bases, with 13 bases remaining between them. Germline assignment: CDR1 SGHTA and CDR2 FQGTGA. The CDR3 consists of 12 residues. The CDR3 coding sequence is TGTGCCTCTGCTGAAGGGGCCGGGGAGCTGTTTTTT. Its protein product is CASAEGAGELFF.

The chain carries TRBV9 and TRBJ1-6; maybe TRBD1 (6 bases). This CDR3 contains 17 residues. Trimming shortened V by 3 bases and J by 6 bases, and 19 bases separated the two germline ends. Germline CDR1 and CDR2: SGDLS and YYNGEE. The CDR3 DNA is TGTGCCAGCAGCGCCAAGGGCAGGGAAGGGGGTAATTCACCCCTCCACTTT. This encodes CASSAKGREGGNSPLHF.